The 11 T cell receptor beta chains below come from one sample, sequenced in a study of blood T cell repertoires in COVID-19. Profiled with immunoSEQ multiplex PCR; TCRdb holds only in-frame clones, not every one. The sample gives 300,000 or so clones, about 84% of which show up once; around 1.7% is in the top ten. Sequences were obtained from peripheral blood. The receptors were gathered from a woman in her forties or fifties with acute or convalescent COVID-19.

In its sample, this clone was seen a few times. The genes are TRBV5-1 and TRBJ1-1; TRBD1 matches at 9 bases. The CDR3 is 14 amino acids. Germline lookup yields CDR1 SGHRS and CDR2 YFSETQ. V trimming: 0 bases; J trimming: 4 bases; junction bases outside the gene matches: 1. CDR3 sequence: CASSLGDRATEAFF. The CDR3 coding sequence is TGCGCCAGCAGCTTGGGGGACAGGGCCACTGAAGCTTTCTTT.

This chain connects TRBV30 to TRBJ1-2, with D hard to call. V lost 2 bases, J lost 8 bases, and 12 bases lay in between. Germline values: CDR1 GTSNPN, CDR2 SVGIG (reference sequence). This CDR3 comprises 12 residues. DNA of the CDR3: TGTGCCTGGAGTATCGGGAGCCGGGGCTACACCTTC. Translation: CAWSIGSRGYTF.

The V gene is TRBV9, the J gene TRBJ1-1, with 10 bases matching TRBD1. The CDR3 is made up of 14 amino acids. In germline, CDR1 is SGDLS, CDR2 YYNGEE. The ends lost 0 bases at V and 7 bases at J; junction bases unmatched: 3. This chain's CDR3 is CASSVVGTGDEAFF. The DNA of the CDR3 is TGTGCCAGCAGCGTAGTAGGGACAGGGGATGAAGCTTTCTTT.

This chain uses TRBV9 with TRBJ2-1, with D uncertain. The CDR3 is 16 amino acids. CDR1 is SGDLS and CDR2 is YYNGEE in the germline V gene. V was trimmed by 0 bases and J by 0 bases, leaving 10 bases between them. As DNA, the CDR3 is TGTGCCAGCAGCGTAGCCCCCCTGAGCTCCTACAATGAGCAGTTCTTC. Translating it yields CASSVAPLSSYNEQFF.

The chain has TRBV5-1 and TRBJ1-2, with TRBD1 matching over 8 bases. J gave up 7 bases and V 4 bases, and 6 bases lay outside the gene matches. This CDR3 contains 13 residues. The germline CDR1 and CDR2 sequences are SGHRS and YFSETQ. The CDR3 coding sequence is TGCGCCAGCAGCGACCAGGGGGCGTCTGGCTACACCTTC. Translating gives CASSDQGASGYTF.

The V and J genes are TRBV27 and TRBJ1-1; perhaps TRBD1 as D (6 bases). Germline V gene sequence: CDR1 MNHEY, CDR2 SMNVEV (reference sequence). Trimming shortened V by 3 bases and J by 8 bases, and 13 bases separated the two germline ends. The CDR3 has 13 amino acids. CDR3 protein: CASSLGTLQEAFF. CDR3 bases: TGTGCCAGCAGTTTGGGGACACTACAAGAAGCTTTCTTT.

The CDR3 DNA sequence: TGCGCCAGCAGCTTTGACAGATCCACAGATACGCAGTATTTT. It codes for CASSFDRSTDTQYF. This chain uses TRBV5-1 with TRBJ2-3; a possible D gene is TRBD1 (5 bases). The germline V gene has CDR1 SGHRS and CDR2 YFSETQ. This CDR3 contains 14 residues. V gave up 2 bases and J gave up 2 bases, with 9 bases separating them.

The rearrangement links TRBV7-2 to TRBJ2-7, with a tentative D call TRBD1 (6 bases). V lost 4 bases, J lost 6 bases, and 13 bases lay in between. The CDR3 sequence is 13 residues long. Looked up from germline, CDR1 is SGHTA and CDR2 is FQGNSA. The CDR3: CASSSNRAREQYF. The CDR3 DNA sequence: TGTGCCAGCAGCTCTAACAGGGCCCGCGAGCAGTACTTC.

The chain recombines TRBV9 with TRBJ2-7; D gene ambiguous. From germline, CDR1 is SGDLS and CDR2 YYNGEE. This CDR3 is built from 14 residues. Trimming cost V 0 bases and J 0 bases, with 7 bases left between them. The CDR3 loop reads CASSVGGNSYEQYF. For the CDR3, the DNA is TGTGCCAGCAGCGTAGGTGGCAACTCCTACGAGCAGTACTTC.

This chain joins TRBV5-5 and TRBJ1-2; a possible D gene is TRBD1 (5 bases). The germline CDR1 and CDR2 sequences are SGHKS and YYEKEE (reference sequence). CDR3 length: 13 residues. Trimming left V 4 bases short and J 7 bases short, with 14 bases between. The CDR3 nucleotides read TGTGCCAGCAGCAGTCTGGGGCGGGGTGGCTACACCTTC. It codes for CASSSLGRGGYTF.

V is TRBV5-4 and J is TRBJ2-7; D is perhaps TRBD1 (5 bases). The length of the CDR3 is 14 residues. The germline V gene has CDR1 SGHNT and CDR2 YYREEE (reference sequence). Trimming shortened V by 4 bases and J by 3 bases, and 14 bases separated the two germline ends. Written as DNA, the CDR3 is TGTGCCAGCAGCCAAGTGGGGCGGTTCTACGAGCAGTACTTC. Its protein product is CASSQVGRFYEQYF.